This entry lists 21 T cell receptor beta chains sequenced from one sample in a study of cytotoxic CD8 clonotypes in ibrutinib-treated CLL. Method: immunoSEQ multiplex PCR; TCRdb's copy keeps in-frame clones and lacks some. Among more than 200,000 clones listed, around 70% were seen once. The sequencing used PBMCs, collected after 12 months of ibrutinib treatment. Source of these receptors: a human donor with chronic lymphocytic leukemia.

This clone has just a few counts. The J gene is TRBJ1-4, the V gene TRBV2, with no clear D. This CDR3 contains 13 residues. Germline V gene data show CDR1 as SNHLY and CDR2 as FYNNEI. V shed 6 bases and J shed 6 bases, with 11 bases lying between them. The chain's CDR3 is CASRFYRYEKLFF. In DNA form, the CDR3 reads TGTGCCAGCAGGTTTTATCGGTATGAAAAACTGTTTTTT.

The genes are TRBV7-9 and TRBJ2-1; D may be TRBD2 (7 bases). This CDR3 comprises 17 residues. Looked up from germline, CDR1 is SEHNR and CDR2 is FQNEAQ (reference sequence). The ends were cut back, 1 base at V and 5 bases at J, with 18 bases in the middle. CDR3 in amino acids: CASSLGAGGRIDNEQFF. In nucleotides, the CDR3 is TGTGCCAGCAGCTTAGGGGCCGGGGGGCGCATAGACAATGAGCAGTTCTTC.

This chain uses TRBV7-2 with TRBJ2-6; D is perhaps TRBD1 (6 bases). V was shortened by 5 bases and J by 0 bases, with 11 bases between the two germline ends. This CDR3 region has 16 residues. Germline assignment: CDR1 SGHTA and CDR2 FQGNSA. The CDR3 DNA reads TGTGCCAGCAGCGGGGGACACAACTCTGGGGCCAACGTCCTGACTTTC. Translated, it gives CASSGGHNSGANVLTF.

The chain recombines TRBV28 with TRBJ1-5, with unresolved D. Germline V lookup: CDR1 MDHEN, CDR2 SYDVKM. This CDR3 region has 13 residues. Deletions cut 7 bases from V and 7 bases from J, with 14 bases between. CDR3 DNA sequence: TGTGCCAGCAACCCGACGGGTGGACAGCCCCAGCATTTT. It yields the protein CASNPTGGQPQHF.

V and J are TRBV5-1 and TRBJ2-7, with 7 positions matching TRBD1. The V gene's germline CDR1 is SGHRS and CDR2 YFSETQ. This CDR3 comprises 14 residues. V shed 1 base, J shed 3 bases, and the junction held 4 bases outside the gene matches. Here the CDR3 reads CASSLTGESYEQYF. The CDR3 nucleotides read TGCGCCAGCAGCTTGACAGGGGAGAGCTACGAGCAGTACTTC. Drawing the rest from reference TRBV5-1 and TRBJ2-7, the complete variable domain is KAGVTQTPRYLIKTRGQQVTLSCSPISGHRSVSWYQQTPGQGLQFLFEYFSETQRNKGNFPGRFSGRQFSNSRSEMNVSTLELGDSALYLCASSLTGESYEQYFGPGTRLTVT.

V gene TRBV5-1 combines with J gene TRBJ1-6; TRBD1 matches 7 bases. CDR3 length equals 15 residues. The ends lost 4 bases at V and 2 bases at J; junction bases unmatched: 3. The V gene's germline CDR1 is SGHRS and CDR2 YFSETQ. CDR3 in DNA: TGCGCCAGCAGCACACAGGGGACCTATAATTCACCCCTCCACTTT. This gives the protein CASSTQGTYNSPLHF.

The chain uses TRBV7-2 and TRBJ2-7; 8 nucleotides line up with TRBD1. V lost 1 base, J lost 1 base, and 3 bases stayed unmatched. The CDR3 totals 15 residues. Looked up from germline, CDR1 is SGHTA and CDR2 is FQGNSA. CDR3 DNA sequence: TGTGCCAGCAGCTTAGAGGGACAGGTTTCCTACGAGCAGTACTTC. This translates into CASSLEGQVSYEQYF.

In its sample, this clone was seen a few times. The V call is TRBV20-1, the J call TRBJ1-2, with D possibly being TRBD1 (5 bases). Germline CDR1 is DFQATT and CDR2 is SNEGSKA (reference sequence). Trimming shortened V by 3 bases and J by 8 bases, and 10 bases separated the two germline ends. This CDR3 region has 11 residues. The CDR3 DNA sequence: TGCAGTGCTAGGGGGGATGGAGGCTACACCTTC. Translated: CSARGDGGYTF.

V is TRBV25-1 and J is TRBJ1-1; maybe TRBD1 (6 bases). This CDR3 region has 13 residues. Trimming left V 5 bases short and J 7 bases short, with 14 bases between. CDR1 is MGHDK and CDR2 is SYGVNS in the germline V gene. The CDR3 loop is CASSPEWGHEAFF. The CDR3 DNA is TGTGCCAGCAGTCCAGAATGGGGGCATGAAGCTTTCTTT.

This chain uses TRBV7-2 with TRBJ1-4; D not certain. The ends were cut back, 7 bases at V and 0 bases at J, with 9 bases in the middle. This CDR3 comprises 14 residues. Germline values: CDR1 SGHTA, CDR2 FQGNSA. As DNA, the CDR3 is TGTGCCAGCACCCGACAAGCAACTAATGAAAAACTGTTTTTT. Amino acid sequence: CASTRQATNEKLFF.

J is TRBJ2-3 and V is TRBV4-3; D is undetermined. Germline V gives CDR1 LGHNA, CDR2 YSLEER. Trimming shortened V by 0 bases and J by 5 bases, and 12 bases separated the two germline ends. This CDR3 has 15 amino acids. CDR3 nucleotide sequence: TGCGCCAGCAGCCAAGATCGACAATCTAAAGATACGCAGTATTTT. Its translation: CASSQDRQSKDTQYF.

The V and J genes are TRBV5-6 and TRBJ2-7; D tentatively reads TRBD1 or TRBD2 (5 bases each). Deletions cut 1 base from V and 7 bases from J, with 21 bases between. The CDR3 sequence is 16 residues long. Germline V gene sequence: CDR1 SGHDT, CDR2 YYEEEE. CDR3 amino acids: CASSLLGTGVREEQYF. The CDR3 coding sequence is TGTGCCAGCAGCTTGCTTGGGACGGGCGTTCGGGAAGAGCAGTACTTC.

This clone was observed a few times. The chain recombines TRBV5-1 with TRBJ1-1, with D uncertain. Per germline, CDR1 SGHRS and CDR2 YFSETQ. Trimming cost V 4 bases and J 3 bases, with 7 bases left between them. CDR3 length: 12 residues. The CDR3 bases are TGCGCCAGCAGCATCGGAGACACTGAAGCTTTCTTT. Encoded protein: CASSIGDTEAFF. Full variable domain (outside the CDR3, taken from reference TRBV5-1 and TRBJ1-1): KAGVTQTPRYLIKTRGQQVTLSCSPISGHRSVSWYQQTPGQGLQFLFEYFSETQRNKGNFPGRFSGRQFSNSRSEMNVSTLELGDSALYLCASSIGDTEAFFGQGTRLTVV.

The chain joins TRBV7-9 to TRBJ2-7, with TRBD2 matching 10 bases. Germline CDR1 and CDR2: SEHNR and FQNEAQ (reference sequence). V shed 6 bases, J shed 3 bases, and the junction held 14 bases outside the gene matches. The CDR3 is 17 amino acids. The CDR3 is CASSKKGGAGGFYEQYF. As DNA, the CDR3 is TGTGCCAGCAGTAAAAAGGGAGGAGCGGGAGGGTTCTACGAGCAGTACTTC. The complete variable domain, with remaining parts taken from reference TRBV7-9 and TRBJ2-7, reads DTGVSQNPRHKITKRGQNVTFRCDPISEHNRLYWYRQTLGQGPEFLTYFQNEAQLEKSRLLSDRFSAERPKGSFSTLEIQRTEQGDSAMYLCASSKKGGAGGFYEQYFGPGTRLTVT.

This clone was recorded only once. This chain connects TRBV11-3 to TRBJ2-2, with D unresolved. V was trimmed by 1 base and J by 4 bases, leaving 4 bases between them. This CDR3 comprises 13 residues. Germline V gives CDR1 SGHNT, CDR2 YENEEA. CDR3 DNA: TGTGCCAGCAGCTTAGGAGGCACCGGGGAGCTGTTTTTT. This encodes CASSLGGTGELFF.

The CDR3 sequence: CASSPSDRAYEQYF. For the CDR3, the DNA is TGTGCCAGCTCACCATCGGACAGGGCCTACGAGCAGTACTTC. The rearrangement uses TRBV18 and TRBJ2-7; 8 bases line up with TRBD1. CDR1 KGHSH and CDR2 LQKENI come from the germline V gene. Trimming cost V 2 bases and J 2 bases; bases outside gene matches: 2. The CDR3 is 14 amino acids.

This clone was seen only a few times. The genes are TRBV25-1 and TRBJ1-1; unclear D gene. The CDR3 extends over 15 amino acids. In germline, CDR1 is MGHDK, CDR2 SYGVNS. V dropped 1 base and J dropped 0 bases, with 9 bases sitting between them. DNA of the CDR3: TGTGCCAGCAGTGAATTTGGGGTATTGAACACTGAAGCTTTCTTT. As protein: CASSEFGVLNTEAFF.

Of note for this clone: The sample holds other DNA sequences that translate to the same CDR3. V gene TRBV5-1 combines with J gene TRBJ1-5; TRBD1 matches 9 bases. Germline V CDR1 and CDR2: SGHRS, YFSETQ. The V gene end was trimmed by 4 bases and the J gene end by 5 bases; junction bases not matched to a gene: 7. The CDR3 has 15 residues. The CDR3, as DNA: TGCGCCAGCAGCCCGGGACAGGGAGGATATCAGCCCCAGCATTTT. Translating it yields CASSPGQGGYQPQHF.

V is TRBV29-1 and J is TRBJ2-5, with no clear D. Germline CDR1 SQVTM, CDR2 ANQGSEA. V was trimmed by 1 base and J by 4 bases, leaving 10 bases between them. The CDR3 covers 13 residues. CDR3 nucleotide sequence: TGCAGCGTTGAAGTTGGGGTGGCAGAGACCCAGTACTTC. It specifies CSVEVGVAETQYF.

The chain combines TRBV7-7 with TRBJ2-2; the D gene is possibly TRBD1 (5 bases). Looked up from germline, CDR1 is SSHAT and CDR2 is FNYEAQ (reference sequence). The CDR3 runs to 13 residues. CDR3 sequence (DNA): TGTGCTTGCAGGGATAGTGGCTCCGGGGAGCTGTTTTTT. Translating gives CACRDSGSGELFF. The whole variable domain, remainder taken from reference TRBV7-7 and TRBJ2-2, is GAGVSQSPRYKVTKRGQDVTLRCDPISSHATLYWYQQALGQGPEFLTYFNYEAQPDKSGLPSDRFSAERPEGSISTLTIQRTEQRDSAMYRCACRDSGSGELFFGEGSRLTVL.

The rearrangement links TRBV5-1 to TRBJ2-5; 9 bases are a match to TRBD1. This CDR3 is 14 amino acids long. Germline CDR1 and CDR2: SGHRS and YFSETQ. Germline trimming cut 3 bases from V and 4 bases from J; bases unmatched to any gene: 4. The CDR3 nucleotides are TGCGCCAGCAGCTACAGGGGGCCGCCAGAGACCCAGTACTTC. It yields the protein CASSYRGPPETQYF.